The clone carrying this TCR beta chain has a handful of counts. Its antigen is unknown. The study reverse transcribed the entire isolated RNA, so it sequenced expressed TCRB transcripts. Profiled with immunoSEQ multiplex PCR; TCRdb holds only in-frame clones, not every one. The sample has about 360,000 clones; roughly 13% are singletons. This CDR3 comprises 14 residues. Trimming cost V 5 bases and J 7 bases; bases outside gene matches: 10. Germline lookup yields CDR1 SGHTA and CDR2 FQGNSA. These data originate in a study of beta chain features in type 1 diabetes. General study findings and limits: Patients with type 1 diabetes showed fewer VDJ junction insertions and more deletions.

The TCR comes from a young man in good health. The chain has TRBV7-2 and TRBJ2-7; 8 bases map to TRBD2. Sample: naive CD4+ T cells from blood. CDR3 residues: CASSITRGAGEQYF. DNA for the CDR3: TGTGCCAGCAGCATTACGCGGGGGGCAGGAGAGCAGTACTTC.